This T cell receptor (beta chain) was recovered during a study of OX40 agonist ivuxolimab in advanced cancers. Study-level results: The work left the antigen specificity of expanded peripheral T cells undetermined.

Repertoires were generated with immunoSEQ multiplex PCR, while TCRdb's copy carries only in-frame clones and drops some. Here the sample spans under 85,000 clones, 81% being singletons. As concerns this clone: Its antigen is still unknown.

The ends lost 5 bases at V and 5 bases at J; junction bases unmatched: 12. Germline values: CDR1 SEHNR, CDR2 FQNEAQ (reference sequence). The CDR3 is 16 amino acids. The sequences come from CD4+ or CD8+ T cells sorted from blood, collected in a trial of the OX40 agonist ivuxolimab. The TCR comes from an adult with an advanced solid tumor such as melanoma, head and neck, liver or kidney cancer. The gene calls are TRBV7-9 and TRBJ2-5; TRBD1 matches at 9 bases. The CDR3 bases are TGTGCCAGCAGCAAACTCTTCGGACAGGGGAGGGAGACCCAGTACTTC. The encoded protein is CASSKLFGQGRETQYF.